This entry lists 30 T cell receptor beta chains sequenced from one sample in a study of blood T cells in healthy people across ages. The second PCR ran about 6 to 11 cycles with a sample-barcoded 5' primer and J-beta primers. Each CDR3 protein is one row after TCRdb ran MiXCR on the 5' RACE reads. The repertoire holds some 790,000 distinct CDR3 sequences, with under 35% as singletons. The specimen was blood. These receptors were collected from a woman at least 80 years old in good health.

The gene calls are TRBV6-2 or TRBV6-3 and TRBJ2-1; D may be TRBD1 (6 bases). This CDR3 is built from 12 residues. Trimming removed 4 bases from V and 10 bases from J, with 11 bases in between. Germline CDR1 and CDR2: MNHEY and SVGEGT. The CDR3 DNA follows: TGTGCCAGCAGTTCTGACAGGAGGGAGCAGTTCTTC. This gives the protein CASSSDRREQFF.

This clonotype appeared once. This chain links TRBV6-5 with TRBJ2-4; no reliable D call. The J call may be wrong; the DNA end is better matched by TRBJ2-7. The CDR3 spans 13 residues. Germline V gives CDR1 MNHEY, CDR2 SVGAGI. The CDR3 here is CASSYRPLYEQYF. In DNA, the CDR3 is TGTGCCAGCAGTTACCGACCCCTCTACGAGCAGTACTTC.

The chain joins TRBV5-1 to TRBJ2-1; 9 positions agree with TRBD1. V trimming: 0 bases; J trimming: 9 bases; junction bases outside the gene matches: 4. The CDR3 length is 14 residues. The germline V gene encodes CDR1 SGHRS and CDR2 YFSETQ. DNA for the CDR3: TGCGCCAGCAGCTTGGGGGACAGGGTAGTTGAGCAGTTCTTC. Protein product: CASSLGDRVVEQFF.

As concerns this clonotype: A read error may account for a junction end that differs from germline. The J gene is TRBJ1-5, the V gene TRBV18; 10 bases are a match to TRBD1. CDR1 KGHSH and CDR2 LQKENI come from the germline V gene. The CDR3 totals 18 residues. CDR3 sequence reads: CASSLTGGAGGRNRPQHF. The CDR3 coding sequence is TGTGCCAGCTCACTGACAGGGGGCGCGGGGGGAAGGAATCGGCCCCAGCATTTT. The full variable domain, its missing parts supplied by reference TRBV18 and TRBJ1-5, is NAGVMQNPRHLVRRRGQEARLRCSPMKGHSHVYWYRQLPEEGLKFMVYLQKENIIDESGMPKERFSAEFPKEGPSILRIQQVVRGDSAAYFCASSLTGGAGGRNRPQHFGDGTRLSIL.

The V call is TRBV7-2, the J call TRBJ2-2; D could derive from TRBD1 or TRBD2 (5 bases each). Germline values: CDR1 SGHTA, CDR2 FQGNSA. The CDR3 is 18 residues long. V was pared by 5 bases and J by 6 bases, with 25 bases between. The CDR3 region is CASSAPGRTPWQAGELFF. In DNA, the CDR3 is TGTGCCAGCAGCGCCCCGGGACGGACTCCCTGGCAGGCCGGGGAGCTGTTTTTT.

The CDR3 loop is CSASPGGLSNSPLHF. CDR3 nucleotides: TGCAGTGCTAGTCCAGGGGGCTTGAGTAATTCACCCCTCCACTTT. The V call is TRBV20-1, the J call TRBJ1-6; the match to TRBD1 covers 8 bases. V lost 3 bases, J lost 6 bases, and 7 bases stayed unmatched. The CDR3 has 15 residues. Germline CDR1 DFQATT, CDR2 SNEGSKA (reference sequence).

The sample holds many counts of this clonotype. The CDR3 is CASSAFNSRGSYEQYF. DNA of the CDR3: TGTGCCAGCTCAGCTTTTAACTCCAGGGGCTCCTACGAGCAGTACTTC. This chain connects TRBV18 to TRBJ2-7; D is perhaps TRBD1 (6 bases). The ends were cut back, 5 bases at V and 0 bases at J, with 17 bases in the middle. From germline, CDR1 is KGHSH and CDR2 LQKENI. This CDR3 has 16 residues.

This clonotype was recorded at least ten times. The V and J genes are TRBV11-2 and TRBJ2-7, with D possibly matching TRBD2 (5 bases). V was clipped by 5 bases and J by 2 bases, with 16 bases between them. This CDR3 spans 15 amino acids. Germline CDR1 reads SGHAT; CDR2 reads FQNNGV. CDR3 DNA: TGTGCCAGCAGCACGACGGGGTTTCCACCCTACGAGCAGTACTTC. Translation gives CASSTTGFPPYEQYF.

The genes are TRBV5-1 and TRBJ1-2; TRBD1 matches 7 bases. The CDR3 extends over 15 amino acids. In germline, CDR1 is SGHRS, CDR2 YFSETQ. V was pared by 0 bases and J by 1 base, with 3 bases of the junction left unmatched. CDR3 in amino acids: CASSLAGTDNYGYTF. The DNA for the CDR3 is TGCGCCAGCAGCTTGGCCGGGACAGATAACTATGGCTACACCTTC.

This rearrangement joins TRBV11-2 to TRBJ2-1; a weak D match, TRBD1 (6 bases). The CDR3 totals 15 residues. V shed 0 bases and J shed 4 bases, with 10 bases lying between them. In germline, CDR1 is SGHAT, CDR2 FQNNGV. This chain's CDR3 is CASSLDQGRYNEQFF. In nucleotides, the CDR3 is TGTGCCAGCAGCTTAGATCAGGGGAGATACAATGAGCAGTTCTTC.

A word on this clonotype: A much larger clone sits a single nucleotide away, making a read error possible. In DNA, the CDR3 is TGTGCCAGCACCGGACAGACCTACAATGAGCAGTTCTTC. Translating gives CASTGQTYNEQFF. The genes are TRBV12-3 or TRBV12-4 and TRBJ2-1; D might be TRBD1 (6 bases). With 7 bases removed from V and 2 bases from J, the gap between germline ends came to 9 bases. The length of the CDR3 is 13 residues.

This clonotype was detected once. The chain employs TRBV20-1 and TRBJ1-1; TRBD1 is a possible D gene (5 bases). The V gene's germline CDR1 is DFQATT and CDR2 SNEGSKA (reference sequence). There are 13 residues in the CDR3. Trimming shortened V by 3 bases and J by 5 bases, and 13 bases separated the two germline ends. The CDR3 protein is CSASRGKVTEAFF. As DNA, the CDR3 is TGCAGTGCTAGTAGGGGAAAGGTGACTGAAGCTTTCTTT.

This clonotype was seen just once. The V gene is TRBV5-1, the J gene TRBJ2-3; TRBD1 is a possible D gene (6 bases). Per germline, CDR1 SGHRS and CDR2 YFSETQ. Trimming took 1 base from V and 3 from J, leaving 12 bases between them. CDR3 length equals 15 residues. The CDR3: CASSLTGRGTDTQYF. For the CDR3, the DNA is TGCGCCAGCAGCTTGACAGGGCGAGGAACAGATACGCAGTATTTT.

The chain recombines TRBV3-1 with TRBJ1-3; the D gene is possibly TRBD1 (5 bases). This CDR3 spans 20 amino acids. Between the trimmed V and J ends, which lost 2 bases and 0 bases, there was a span of 23 bases. Germline loops: CDR1 LGHDT, CDR2 YNNKEL (reference sequence). CDR3 in DNA: TGTGCCAGCAGCCAATGGTTTGTCAGGGACCCAAATTTCTCTGGAAACACCATATATTTT. It encodes CASSQWFVRDPNFSGNTIYF.

This clonotype has a count of ten or more. The chain couples TRBV7-2 to TRBJ1-2; D is uncertain. Germline V gene sequence: CDR1 SGHTA, CDR2 FQGNSA. This CDR3 comprises 13 residues. V was shortened by 1 base and J by 4 bases, with 7 bases between the two germline ends. The CDR3 DNA sequence: TGTGCCAGCAGCTTAGATCTCGGCTATGGCTACACCTTC. This gives the protein CASSLDLGYGYTF.

The rearrangement uses TRBV10-3 and TRBJ1-3, with 7 nucleotides matching TRBD1. The germline gives CDR1 ENHRY, CDR2 SYGVKD. The CDR3 loop spans 14 amino acids. J gave up 2 bases and V 7 bases, and 5 bases lay outside the gene matches. The CDR3 nucleotides are TGTGCCATCACCGCGACAGGGCCTGGAAACACCATATATTTT. Its translation is CAITATGPGNTIYF.

The rearrangement uses TRBV9 and TRBJ2-1; D perhaps matches TRBD2 (7 bases). The CDR3 contains 17 residues. Germline V gene data show CDR1 as SGDLS and CDR2 as YYNGEE. Trimming removed 3 bases at V and 4 bases at J, with 20 bases between. DNA of the CDR3: TGTGCCAGCAGCGACGGAGGGTGGGGGGGGGCTTACAATGAGCAGTTCTTC. It yields the protein CASSDGGWGGAYNEQFF.

This clonotype came up a few times. The CDR3 DNA is TGTGCCAGCAGCTTACAGCCAGGCTCTAATGAAAAACTGTTTTTT. Protein sequence: CASSLQPGSNEKLFF. The chain employs TRBV7-9 and TRBJ1-4; D uncertain. This CDR3 contains 15 residues. Between the trimmed V and J ends, which lost 2 bases and 3 bases, there was a span of 10 bases. The V gene's germline CDR1 is SEHNR and CDR2 FQNEAQ (reference sequence).

This clonotype was counted many times. The chain joins TRBV6-5 to TRBJ2-1; the D is unclear. Germline V gene lookup returns CDR1 MNHEY and CDR2 SVGAGI. There are 16 residues in the CDR3. V was shortened by 0 bases and J by 6 bases, with 15 bases between the two germline ends. The CDR3 DNA follows: TGTGCCAGCAGTTACTCGCCTCAGGTTATTGGCAATGAGCAGTTCTTC. It translates to CASSYSPQVIGNEQFF.

The rearrangement joins TRBV6-5 to TRBJ2-2; 9 bases are a match to TRBD1. The V gene's germline CDR1 is MNHEY and CDR2 SVGAGI. The CDR3 loop spans 16 amino acids. V lost 10 bases to trimming and J lost 2 bases; unmatched junction nucleotides: 11. CDR3 sequence: CATTGQGLGNTGELFF. CDR3 DNA sequence: TGTGCCACCACGGGACAGGGATTGGGAAACACCGGGGAGCTGTTTTTT.

This clonotype was counted many times. The chain combines TRBV20-1 with TRBJ2-5; D gene unclear. Looked up from germline, CDR1 is DFQATT and CDR2 is SNEGSKA (reference sequence). The CDR3 totals 14 residues. V was clipped by 1 base and J by 7 bases, with 16 bases between them. For the CDR3, the DNA is TGCAGTGCTAGAGGGGTGGGATCTGTAGGGACCCAGTACTTC. Its protein product is CSARGVGSVGTQYF.

This clonotype showed up many times. The rearrangement links TRBV4-3 to TRBJ1-1; no clear D gene. Germline V gene sequence: CDR1 LGHNA, CDR2 YSLEER. The CDR3 is 14 residues long. V was clipped by 0 bases and J by 5 bases, with 10 bases between them. The CDR3 loop is CASSQDHRKTEAFF. CDR3 nucleotide sequence: TGCGCCAGCAGCCAAGATCATCGGAAAACTGAAGCTTTCTTT.

The chain links TRBV5-4 to TRBJ2-7; D possibly matches TRBD1 or TRBD2 (5 bases each). Trimming took off 10 bases at V and 5 bases at J, with 19 bases between the two ends. The germline CDR1 and CDR2 sequences are SGHNT and YYREEE (reference sequence). The CDR3 loop spans 13 amino acids. The CDR3 protein is CALSRDLHDEQYF. The DNA of the CDR3 is TGTGCCCTGTCAAGGGACCTTCACGACGAGCAGTACTTC.

This clonotype was observed at least ten times. The genes are TRBV11-2 and TRBJ1-2; 7 nucleotides agree with TRBD1. With 5 bases clipped from V and 4 bases from J, the junction kept 7 bases outside the gene matches. Germline V gives CDR1 SGHAT, CDR2 FQNNGV. The CDR3 has 14 amino acids. CDR3 in DNA: TGTGCCAGCAGCCCCTTGGGACAGACCTATGGCTACACCTTC. Translation gives CASSPLGQTYGYTF.

The J gene is TRBJ1-2, the V gene TRBV28; D may be TRBD1 (6 bases). The length of the CDR3 is 15 residues. The germline CDR1 and CDR2 sequences are MDHEN and SYDVKM. The V gene lost 5 bases and the J gene lost 6 bases, with 19 bases spanning the gap. For the CDR3, the DNA is TGTGCCAGCAGTCCTTCCCTGGGTAGGGGGGATGGCTACACCTTC. It specifies CASSPSLGRGDGYTF.

This clonotype was picked up many times. The chain joins TRBV6-5 to TRBJ2-1, with 11 bases fitting TRBD2. V shed 0 bases, J shed 0 bases, and the junction held 7 bases outside the gene matches. The CDR3 covers 19 residues. Germline V gives CDR1 MNHEY, CDR2 SVGAGI. The CDR3 protein is CASSYSLAGGPDSYNEQFF. In nucleotides, the CDR3 is TGTGCCAGCAGTTACTCCCTAGCGGGGGGCCCTGACTCCTACAATGAGCAGTTCTTC.

About this clonotype: A much larger clone differs by one base, so this may be a read error. V is TRBV14 and J is TRBJ2-4; D call uncertain. Gene TRBJ2-7 matches the end of the DNA better, so the J call may be wrong. The CDR3 sequence is 13 residues long. CDR1 and CDR2 from the germline V gene are SGHDN and FVKESK. CDR3 amino acids: CAGSQGSTYEQYF. CDR3 nucleotides: TGTGCCGGCAGCCAAGGGTCCACCTACGAGCAGTACTTC.

Comment on this clonotype: A much larger clone lies a single base off, so this may be a read error. The V gene is TRBV7-2, the J gene TRBJ2-3; unclear D gene. Trimming left V 5 bases short and J 7 bases short, with 16 bases between. Germline CDR1 and CDR2: SGHTA and FQGNSA. The CDR3 extends over 14 amino acids. The CDR3 region has the DNA TGTGCCAGCAGCAGGGCCCAGGAATTCCATACGCAGTATTTT. It is translated as CASSRAQEFHTQYF.

This clonotype was recorded at least ten times. This chain connects TRBV12-3 or TRBV12-4 to TRBJ2-5, with TRBD1 matching over 8 bases. This CDR3 has 14 amino acids. J gave up 8 bases and V 4 bases, and 9 bases lay outside the gene matches. CDR3 amino acids: CASSSGGTKDTQYF. CDR3 in DNA: TGTGCCAGCAGTTCAGGGGGCACGAAGGACACCCAGTACTTC.

This clonotype was seen only a few times. Given a much more abundant clone one base away, this may be a read error. The chain couples TRBV29-1 to TRBJ1-2; D is unclear. The germline gives CDR1 SQVTM, CDR2 ANQGSEA. Trimming removed 0 bases at V and 4 bases at J, with 3 bases between. The CDR3 spans 11 residues. CDR3 DNA sequence: TGCAGCGTTGAAGACCGCTATGGCTACACCTTC. Residues: CSVEDRYGYTF.